This TCR beta chain came from a study of T cell responses to AZD1222 COVID-19 vaccine. The overall study: Second-dose timings of about 4 or about 12 weeks were pooled. Findings and limits, study-wide: It should be noted that donors were predominantly white British and more often female, and clonal diversity was possibly underestimated.

With respect to this clone: The antigen remains undetermined.

Method: immunoSEQ multiplex PCR; TCRdb's copy keeps in-frame clones and lacks some. The sample yields 150,000 to 200,000 clones, about 88% seen once. V was shortened by 6 bases and J by 5 bases, with 13 bases between the two germline ends. CDR3 length equals 13 residues. Germline values: CDR1 MNHEY, CDR2 SVGAGI. J is TRBJ2-5 and V is TRBV6-5, with no clear D. The source material was peripheral blood, sampled on day 0 of AZD1222 vaccination. This TCR was sampled from an adult in good health. The CDR3 sequence is CASRKDRPETQYF. CDR3 nucleotide sequence: TGTGCCAGCAGAAAGGACCGCCCGGAGACCCAGTACTTC.